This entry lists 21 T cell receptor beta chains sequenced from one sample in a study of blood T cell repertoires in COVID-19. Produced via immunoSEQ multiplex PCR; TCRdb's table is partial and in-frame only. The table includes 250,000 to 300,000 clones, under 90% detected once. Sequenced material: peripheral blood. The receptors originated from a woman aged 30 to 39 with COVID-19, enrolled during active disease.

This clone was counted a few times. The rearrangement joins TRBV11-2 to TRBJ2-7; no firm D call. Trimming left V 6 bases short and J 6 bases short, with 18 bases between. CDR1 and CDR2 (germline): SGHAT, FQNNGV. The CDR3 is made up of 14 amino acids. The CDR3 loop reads CASRAVVSAGEQYF. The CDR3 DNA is TGTGCCAGCAGGGCAGTGGTGTCAGCAGGCGAGCAGTACTTC.

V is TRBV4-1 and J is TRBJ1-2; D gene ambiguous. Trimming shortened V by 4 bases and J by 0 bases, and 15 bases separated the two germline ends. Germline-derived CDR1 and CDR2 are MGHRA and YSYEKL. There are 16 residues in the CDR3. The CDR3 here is CASSPLWQFTNYGYTF. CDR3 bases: TGCGCCAGCAGCCCTCTCTGGCAGTTTACTAACTATGGCTACACCTTC.

Written as DNA, the CDR3 is TGTGCCAGCAGCCAAGGGTCTAGCGGATTTGACTACGAGCAGTACTTC. Amino acids: CASSQGSSGFDYEQYF. The chain combines TRBV3-1 (or the pseudogene TRBV3-2) with TRBJ2-7, with TRBD2 identical over 7 bases. The CDR3 extends over 16 amino acids. V gave up 1 base and J gave up 3 bases; unmatched junction bases: 9. The germline V gene encodes CDR1 LGHDT and CDR2 YNNKEL (reference sequence).

The CDR3 region is CAISDGQGSSDEQYF. The CDR3 DNA sequence: TGTGCCATCAGTGATGGACAGGGATCTAGCGACGAGCAGTACTTC. The chain uses TRBV10-3 and TRBJ2-7; 8 positions match TRBD1. The CDR3 runs to 15 residues. Per the germline V gene, CDR1 is ENHRY and CDR2 is SYGVKD. V lost 3 bases, J lost 5 bases, and 9 bases stayed unmatched.

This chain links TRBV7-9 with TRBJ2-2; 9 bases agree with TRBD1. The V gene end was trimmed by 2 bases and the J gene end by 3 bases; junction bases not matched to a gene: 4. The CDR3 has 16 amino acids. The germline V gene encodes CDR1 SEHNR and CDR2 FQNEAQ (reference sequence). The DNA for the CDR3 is TGTGCCAGCAGCTTACCGGACAGGGGCCACACCGGGGAGCTGTTTTTT. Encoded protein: CASSLPDRGHTGELFF.

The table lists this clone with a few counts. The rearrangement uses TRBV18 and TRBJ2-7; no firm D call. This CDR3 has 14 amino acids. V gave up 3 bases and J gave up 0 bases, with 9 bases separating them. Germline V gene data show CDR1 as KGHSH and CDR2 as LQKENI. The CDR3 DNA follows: TGTGCCAGCTCACCGAGGTCCACCTCCTACGAGCAGTACTTC. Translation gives CASSPRSTSYEQYF. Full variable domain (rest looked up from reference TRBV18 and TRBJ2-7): NAGVMQNPRHLVRRRGQEARLRCSPMKGHSHVYWYRQLPEEGLKFMVYLQKENIIDESGMPKERFSAEFPKEGPSILRIQQVVRGDSAAYFCASSPRSTSYEQYFGPGTRLTVT.

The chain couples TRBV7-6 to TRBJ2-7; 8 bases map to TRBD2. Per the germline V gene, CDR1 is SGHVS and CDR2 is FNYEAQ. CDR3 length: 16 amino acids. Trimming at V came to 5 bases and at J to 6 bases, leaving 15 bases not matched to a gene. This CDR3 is CASSPGTSSTWGEQYF. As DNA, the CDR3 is TGTGCCAGCAGCCCCGGGACTAGTTCTACCTGGGGCGAGCAGTACTTC. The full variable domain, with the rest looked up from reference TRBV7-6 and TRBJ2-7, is GAGVSQSPRYKVTKRGQDVALRCDPISGHVSLYWYRQALGQGPEFLTYFNYEAQQDKSGLPNDRFSAERPEGSISTLTIQRTEQRDSAMYRCASSPGTSSTWGEQYFGPGTRLTVT.

CDR3 residues: CASSQGYTEAFF. DNA of the CDR3: TGTGCCAGCAGCCAGGGTTACACTGAAGCTTTCTTT. The chain has TRBV5-6 and TRBJ1-1, with D possibly TRBD1 on 5 matching bases. The V and J ends lost 4 bases and 3 bases respectively, with 7 bases between them. This CDR3 is built from 12 residues. Germline CDR1 is SGHDT and CDR2 is YYEEEE.

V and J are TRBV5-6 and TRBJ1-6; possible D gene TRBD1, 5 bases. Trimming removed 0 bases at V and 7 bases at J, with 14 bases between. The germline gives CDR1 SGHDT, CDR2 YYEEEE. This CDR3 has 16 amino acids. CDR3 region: CASSLDIGEVNSPLHF. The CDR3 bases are TGTGCCAGCAGCTTGGACATAGGGGAGGTAAATTCACCCCTCCACTTT.

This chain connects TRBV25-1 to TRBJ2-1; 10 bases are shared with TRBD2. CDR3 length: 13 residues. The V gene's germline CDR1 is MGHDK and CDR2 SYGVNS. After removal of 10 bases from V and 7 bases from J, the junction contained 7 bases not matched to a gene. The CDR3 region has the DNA TGTGCCACCTTAGCGGGGGGTTGGAATGAGCAGTTCTTC. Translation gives CATLAGGWNEQFF.

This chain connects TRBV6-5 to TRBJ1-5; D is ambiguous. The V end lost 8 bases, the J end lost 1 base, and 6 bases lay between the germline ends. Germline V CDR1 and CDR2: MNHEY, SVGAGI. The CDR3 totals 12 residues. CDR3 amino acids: CASRASNQPQHF. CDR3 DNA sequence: TGTGCCAGCCGAGCCAGCAATCAGCCCCAGCATTTT.

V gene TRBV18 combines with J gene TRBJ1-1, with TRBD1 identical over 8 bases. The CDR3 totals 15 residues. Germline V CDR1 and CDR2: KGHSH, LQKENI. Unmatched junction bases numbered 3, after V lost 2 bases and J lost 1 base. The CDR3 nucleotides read TGTGCCAGCTCACCAGGGACAGGAAAGAACACTGAAGCTTTCTTT. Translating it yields CASSPGTGKNTEAFF. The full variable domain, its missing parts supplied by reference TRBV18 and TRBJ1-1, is NAGVMQNPRHLVRRRGQEARLRCSPMKGHSHVYWYRQLPEEGLKFMVYLQKENIIDESGMPKERFSAEFPKEGPSILRIQQVVRGDSAAYFCASSPGTGKNTEAFFGQGTRLTVV.

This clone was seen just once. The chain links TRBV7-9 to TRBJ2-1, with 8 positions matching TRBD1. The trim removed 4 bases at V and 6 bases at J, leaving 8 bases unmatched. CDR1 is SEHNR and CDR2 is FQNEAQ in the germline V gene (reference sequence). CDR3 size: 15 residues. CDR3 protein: CASSSRTGNVNEQFF. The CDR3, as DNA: TGTGCCAGCAGCTCCCGGACAGGGAACGTCAATGAGCAGTTCTTC. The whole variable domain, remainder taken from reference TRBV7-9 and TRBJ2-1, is DTGVSQNPRHKITKRGQNVTFRCDPISEHNRLYWYRQTLGQGPEFLTYFQNEAQLEKSRLLSDRFSAERPKGSFSTLEIQRTEQGDSAMYLCASSSRTGNVNEQFFGPGTRLTVL.

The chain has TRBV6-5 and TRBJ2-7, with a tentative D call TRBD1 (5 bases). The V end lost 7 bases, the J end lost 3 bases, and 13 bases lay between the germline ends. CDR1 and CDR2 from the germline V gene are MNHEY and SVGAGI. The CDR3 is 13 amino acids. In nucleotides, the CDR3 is TGTGCCAGCAAACCCAGGGTGGACTACGAGCAGTACTTC. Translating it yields CASKPRVDYEQYF.

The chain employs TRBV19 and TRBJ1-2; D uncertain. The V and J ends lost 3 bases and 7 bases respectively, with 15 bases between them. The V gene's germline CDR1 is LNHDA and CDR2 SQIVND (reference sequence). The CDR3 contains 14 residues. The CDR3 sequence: CASSMLPFSLGYTF. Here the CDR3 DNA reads TGTGCCAGTAGTATGCTACCCTTCTCCCTTGGCTACACCTTC.

The chain's CDR3 is CASSLDRVSTEAFF. The CDR3 coding sequence is TGTGCCAGCAGCTTGGACAGGGTCAGTACTGAAGCTTTCTTT. The gene calls are TRBV7-2 and TRBJ1-1; 8 nucleotides align to TRBD1. With V trimmed by 3 bases and J by 5 bases, 5 bases remained unmatched. Looked up from germline, CDR1 is SGHTA and CDR2 is FQGNSA. This CDR3 has 14 residues.

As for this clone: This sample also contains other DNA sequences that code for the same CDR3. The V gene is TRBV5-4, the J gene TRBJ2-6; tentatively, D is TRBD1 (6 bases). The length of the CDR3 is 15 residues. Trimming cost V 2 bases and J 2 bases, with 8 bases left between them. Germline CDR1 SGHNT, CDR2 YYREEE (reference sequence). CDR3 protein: CASSLQGTGANVLTF. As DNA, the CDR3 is TGTGCCAGCAGCTTACAGGGTACTGGGGCCAACGTCCTGACTTTC. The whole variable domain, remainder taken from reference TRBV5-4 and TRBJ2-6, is ETGVTQSPTHLIKTRGQQVTLRCSSQSGHNTVSWYQQALGQGPQFIFQYYREEENGRGNFPPRFSGLQFPNYSSELNVNALELDDSALYLCASSLQGTGANVLTFGAGSRLTVL.

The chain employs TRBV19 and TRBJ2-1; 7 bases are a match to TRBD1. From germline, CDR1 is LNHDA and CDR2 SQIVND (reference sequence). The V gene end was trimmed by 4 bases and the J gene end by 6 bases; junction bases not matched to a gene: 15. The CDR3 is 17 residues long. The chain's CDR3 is CASSRTPYRGDTNEQFF. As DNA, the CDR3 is TGTGCCAGTAGTAGGACCCCCTACAGGGGCGATACCAATGAGCAGTTCTTC.

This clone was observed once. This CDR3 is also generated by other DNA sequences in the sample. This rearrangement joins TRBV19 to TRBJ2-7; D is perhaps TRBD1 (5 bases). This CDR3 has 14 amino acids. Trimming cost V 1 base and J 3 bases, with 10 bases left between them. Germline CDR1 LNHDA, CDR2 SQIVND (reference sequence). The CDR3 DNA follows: TGTGCCAGTAGTATAGGGGGCAGGAGCTACGAGCAGTACTTC. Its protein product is CASSIGGRSYEQYF.

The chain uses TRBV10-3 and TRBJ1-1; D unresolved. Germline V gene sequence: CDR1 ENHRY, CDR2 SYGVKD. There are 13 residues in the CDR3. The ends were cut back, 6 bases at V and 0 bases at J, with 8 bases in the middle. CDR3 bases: TGTGCCATCAGGCATCCTATGAACACTGAAGCTTTCTTT. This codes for CAIRHPMNTEAFF.

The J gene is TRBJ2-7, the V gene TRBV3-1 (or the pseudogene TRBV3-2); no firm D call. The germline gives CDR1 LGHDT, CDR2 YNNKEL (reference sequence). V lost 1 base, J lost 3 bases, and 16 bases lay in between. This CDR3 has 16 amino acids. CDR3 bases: TGTGCCAGCAGCCAAGGGGCTGATCAACCTTTCTACGAGCAGTACTTC. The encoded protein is CASSQGADQPFYEQYF.